A selection of T cell receptor beta chains follows, all from one sample in a study of blood T cell repertoires in COVID-19. Some clones are missing from TCRdb's copy, which holds only in-frame ones; the method was immunoSEQ multiplex PCR. The sample consists of 150,000 to 200,000 clones, more than 75% of them appearing once. Material: peripheral blood. The receptors stem from a man aged 18 to 30 with acute or convalescent COVID-19. Both conserved end residues are part of each CDR3. A D gene is named only where the DNA matches it firmly. Size tells how often a clone was seen (once, few, many) or the class of an expanded clone, and some rows leave it out.

j_call | v_call | clone_size | d_call | cdr3_nt | cdr3_aa
TRBJ2-1 | TRBV6-2/TRBV6-3 | NA | TRBD2 | TGTGCCAGCAGTTACCTCGGGGGGGCCTACAATGAGCAGTTCTTC | CASSYLGGAYNEQFF
TRBJ1-1 | TRBV5-4 | NA | NA | TGTGCCAGCAGCTTGCGGAACACTGAAGCTTTCTTT | CASSLRNTEAFF
TRBJ1-1 | TRBV5-8 | once | TRBD1 | TGTGCCAGCAGCTTGGAAGGGGGCGCGAACACTGAAGCTTTCTTT | CASSLEGGANTEAFF
TRBJ1-3 | TRBV29-1 | NA | NA | TGCAGCGTTGACCAGGGATCTGGAAACACCATATATTTT | CSVDQGSGNTIYF
TRBJ2-7 | TRBV7-9 | NA | TRBD1 | TGTGCCAGCAGCCCCCGGACAGGGGTCTCCTACGAGCAGTACTTC | CASSPRTGVSYEQYF
TRBJ1-2 | TRBV7-2 | NA | TRBD1 | TGTGCCAGCAGCTTAGTGGCAGGGGGCGTTTCTTTTAACTATGGCTACACCTTC | CASSLVAGGVSFNYGYTF
TRBJ2-7 | TRBV14 | NA | NA | TGTGCCAGCAGCCAAGTATACGCAGGGAAAACCTACGAGCAGTACTTC | CASSQVYAGKTYEQYF
TRBJ2-2 | TRBV5-5 | NA | TRBD2 | TGTGCCAGCAGCCCGACGGGGGGTGGGCTAGGCACCGGGGAGCTGTTTTTT | CASSPTGGGLGTGELFF
TRBJ2-7 | TRBV18 | few | TRBD1 | TGTGCCAGCTCACTATCCGGGACAGGGACCTACGAGCAGTACTTC | CASSLSGTGTYEQYF
TRBJ1-3 | TRBV6-5 | NA | NA | TGTGCCAGCAGGCCCTATCTCGGCTCTGGAAACACCATATATTTT | CASRPYLGSGNTIYF
TRBJ1-5 | TRBV7-9 | NA | NA | TGTGCCAGCAGCTTAGAGGACACTCCCCAGCATTTT | CASSLEDTPQHF
TRBJ2-1 | TRBV5-6 | NA | TRBD1 | TGTGCCAGCAGCATTGGACAGGGTGGTTTAAATTTCTTC | CASSIGQGGLNFF
TRBJ1-2 | TRBV27 | NA | NA | TGTGCCAGCAGTTCGTGGAGGGGCTACACCTTC | CASSSWRGYTF
TRBJ1-2 | TRBV9 | NA | NA | TGTGCCAGCAGCGTAGCAAGCGGCGCTAACTATGGCTACACCTTC | CASSVASGANYGYTF
TRBJ1-5 | TRBV24-1 | once | NA | TGTGCCACCAGTGATTCGGGACAAGAGAATCAGCCCCAGCATTTT | CATSDSGQENQPQHF
TRBJ2-7 | TRBV9 | few | TRBD2 | TGTGCCAGCAGCGGGGGACTAGCGGGTACCTTACCCTACGAGCAGTACTTC | CASSGGLAGTLPYEQYF
TRBJ2-5 | TRBV10-1 | NA | NA | TGCGCCAGCAGTGAGTCTTTTAGCAGTGGTCCAGAGACCCAGTACTTC | CASSESFSSGPETQYF
TRBJ1-6 | TRBV4-1 | NA | NA | TGCGCCAGCAGCGCCTTCGGAGGGGACAATTCACCCCTCCACTTT | CASSAFGGDNSPLHF
TRBJ1-5 | TRBV7-2 | once | NA | TGTGCCAGCAGCCTTACCGGGGACAATCAGCCCCAGCATTTT | CASSLTGDNQPQHF
TRBJ2-7 | TRBV27 | NA | NA | TGTGCCAGCAGTTTATACCCCCCCCTCGGTGCGCAGGGAACCTACGAGCAGTACTTC | CASSLYPPLGAQGTYEQYF
TRBJ2-1 | TRBV10-3 | NA | TRBD2 | TGTGCCATCAGCCTAGCGGGCCTTGCGAACAATGAGCAGTTCTTC | CAISLAGLANNEQFF
TRBJ1-5 | TRBV5-6 | NA | TRBD1 | TGTGCCAGCAGCTTGGGGACAGGGGGCAATCAGCCCCAGCATTTT | CASSLGTGGNQPQHF
TRBJ2-2 | TRBV30 | NA | NA | TGTGCCTGGAGTGTATATCCGGGAGCGAACACCGGGGAGCTGTTTTTT | CAWSVYPGANTGELFF
TRBJ1-1 | TRBV19 | few | TRBD1 | TGTGCCAGTAGTACGGGACCGGGACAGTGGGACACTGAAGCTTTCTTT | CASSTGPGQWDTEAFF
TRBJ1-4 | TRBV5-1 | once | NA | TGCGCCAGCAGCTTGGTGCGCCCCGGGGTCGCAACTAATGAAAAACTGTTTTTT | CASSLVRPGVATNEKLFF
TRBJ2-7 | TRBV7-9 | NA | NA | TGTGCCAGCAGCGATTCTGGGGGCCTTTCAGAGCAGTACTTC | CASSDSGGLSEQYF
TRBJ2-7 | TRBV2 | NA | NA | TGTGCCAGTTCCAGGGGTAATACCTACGAGCAGTACTTC | CASSRGNTYEQYF
TRBJ1-6 | TRBV5-1 | once | TRBD1 | TGCGCCAGCAGACTACTTGGAAAAGACAGGGACTCACCCCTCCACTTT | CASRLLGKDRDSPLHF